This entry describes one T cell receptor (beta chain). The germline V gene has CDR1 LGHNA and CDR2 YNFKEQ. The CDR3 is 18 amino acids. V gave up 4 bases and J gave up 6 bases; unmatched junction bases: 17. This sample was taken from a study of blood T cell repertoires in COVID-19. Only in-frame clones appear in the TCRdb table, and some are missing; sequencing was by immunoSEQ multiplex PCR. This table has around 240,000 clones, about 91% appearing once. The chain employs TRBV4-2 and TRBJ1-2; 10 bases are shared with TRBD1. This clonotype was sampled from a human donor in a cohort exposed to, infected with or recovered from COVID-19 (not recorded which). The donor label of this sample is uncertain. Sequencing was done on a sample of PBMCs or T cells enriched from blood (not recorded which). CDR3: CASSPEGTGARLRHGYTF. The CDR3 DNA reads as TGTGCCAGCAGCCCGGAAGGGACAGGGGCCCGATTGCGCCATGGCTACACCTTC.